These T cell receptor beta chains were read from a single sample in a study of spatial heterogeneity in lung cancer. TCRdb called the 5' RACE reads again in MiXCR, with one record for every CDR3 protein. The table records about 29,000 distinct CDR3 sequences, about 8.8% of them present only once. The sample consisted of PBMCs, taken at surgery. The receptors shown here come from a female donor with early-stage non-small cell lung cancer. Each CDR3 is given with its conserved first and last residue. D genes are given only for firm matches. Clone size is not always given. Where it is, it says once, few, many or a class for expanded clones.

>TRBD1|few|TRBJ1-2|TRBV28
CASRPQVDSWGQGRKGYTF
TGTGCCAGCAGACCGCAGGTGGACTCGTGGGGACAGGGGAGGAAGGGCTACACCTTC
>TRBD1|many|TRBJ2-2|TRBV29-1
CSGGTGVSTGELFF
TGCAGCGGAGGGACAGGGGTTAGCACCGGGGAGCTGTTTTTT
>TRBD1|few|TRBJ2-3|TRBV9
CASSAGGWTGADTQYF
TGTGCCAGCAGCGCGGGGGGATGGACAGGGGCAGATACGCAGTATTTT
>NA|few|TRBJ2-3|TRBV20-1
CSARDGQISTDTQYF
TGCAGTGCTAGAGATGGACAGATTAGCACAGATACGCAGTATTTT
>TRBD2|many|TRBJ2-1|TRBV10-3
CAISGGTRTYNEQFF
TGTGCCATCAGTGGAGGGACTAGGACGTACAATGAGCAGTTCTTC
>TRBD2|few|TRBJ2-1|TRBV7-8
CASSFRTGTSLNEQFF
TGTGCCAGCAGCTTCAGGACCGGGACTAGCCTCAATGAGCAGTTCTTC
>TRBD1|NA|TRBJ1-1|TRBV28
CASSRDRGNTEAFF
TGTGCCAGCAGTCGAGACAGGGGGAACACTGAAGCTTTCTTT
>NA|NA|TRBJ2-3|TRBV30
CAWRQNTDTQYF
TGTGCCTGGAGACAAAACACAGATACGCAGTATTTT
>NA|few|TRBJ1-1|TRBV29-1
CSAWGVFGTEAFF
TGCAGCGCCTGGGGGGTGTTCGGCACTGAAGCTTTCTTT
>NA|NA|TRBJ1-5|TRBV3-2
CASSSKKNQPQHF
TGTGCCAGCAGTTCGAAGAAGAATCAGCCCCAGCATTTT
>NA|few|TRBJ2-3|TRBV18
CASSPLRPGQDGYGVITDTQYF
TGTGCCAGCTCACCCTTAAGGCCGGGGCAGGACGGATACGGGGTAATCACAGATACGCAGTATTTT
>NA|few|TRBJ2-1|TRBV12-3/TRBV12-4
CASTNFYNEQFF
TGTGCCAGCACCAATTTCTACAATGAGCAGTTCTTC
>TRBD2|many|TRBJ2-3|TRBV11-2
CASSDRAGGVADTQYF
TGTGCCAGCAGCGACCGGGCGGGAGGGGTCGCAGATACGCAGTATTTT
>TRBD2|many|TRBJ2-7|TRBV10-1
CASSPTSGIYEQYF
TGCGCCAGCAGTCCGACTAGCGGAATCTACGAGCAGTACTTC
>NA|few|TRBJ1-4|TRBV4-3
CASSQWTTNEKLFF
TGCGCCAGCAGCCAATGGACGACTAATGAAAAACTGTTTTTT
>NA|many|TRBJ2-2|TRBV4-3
CASSQGWSLAGELFF
TGCGCCAGCAGCCAAGGATGGAGTCTCGCCGGGGAGCTGTTTTTT